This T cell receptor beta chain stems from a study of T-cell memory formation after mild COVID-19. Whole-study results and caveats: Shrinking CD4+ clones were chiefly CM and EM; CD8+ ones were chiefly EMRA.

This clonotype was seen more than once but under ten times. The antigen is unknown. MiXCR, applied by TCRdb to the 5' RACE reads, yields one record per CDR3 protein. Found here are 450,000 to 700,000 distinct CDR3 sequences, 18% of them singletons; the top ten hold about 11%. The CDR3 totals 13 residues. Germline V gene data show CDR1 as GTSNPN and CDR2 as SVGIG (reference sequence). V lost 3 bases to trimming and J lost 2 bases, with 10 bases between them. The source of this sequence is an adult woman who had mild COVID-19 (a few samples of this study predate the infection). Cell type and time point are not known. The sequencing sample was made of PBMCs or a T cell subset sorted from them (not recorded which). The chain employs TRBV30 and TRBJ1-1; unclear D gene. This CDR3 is CAWSDGRNTEAFF. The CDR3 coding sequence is TGTGCCTGGAGCGATGGGCGCAACACTGAAGCTTTCTTT.